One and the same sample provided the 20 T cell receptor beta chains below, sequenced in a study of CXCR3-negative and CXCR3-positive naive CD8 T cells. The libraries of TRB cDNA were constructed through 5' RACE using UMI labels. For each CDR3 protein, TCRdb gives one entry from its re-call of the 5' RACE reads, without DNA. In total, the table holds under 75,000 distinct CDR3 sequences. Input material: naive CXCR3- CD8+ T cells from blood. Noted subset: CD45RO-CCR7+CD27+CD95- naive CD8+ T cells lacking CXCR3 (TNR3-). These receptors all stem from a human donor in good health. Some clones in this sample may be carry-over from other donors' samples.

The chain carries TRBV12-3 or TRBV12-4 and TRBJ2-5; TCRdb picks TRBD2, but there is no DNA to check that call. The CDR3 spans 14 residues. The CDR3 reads CASSFFGGVKTQYF.

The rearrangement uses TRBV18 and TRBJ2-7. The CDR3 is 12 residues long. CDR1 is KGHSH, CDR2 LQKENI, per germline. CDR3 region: CASSPEGNEQYF.

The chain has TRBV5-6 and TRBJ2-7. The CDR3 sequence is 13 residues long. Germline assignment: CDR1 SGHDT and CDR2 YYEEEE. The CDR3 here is CASSFGSAGEQYF.

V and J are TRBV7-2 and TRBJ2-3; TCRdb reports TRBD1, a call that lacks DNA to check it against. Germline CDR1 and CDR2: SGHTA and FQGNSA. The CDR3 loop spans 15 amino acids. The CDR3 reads CASSPGGGFTDTQYF.

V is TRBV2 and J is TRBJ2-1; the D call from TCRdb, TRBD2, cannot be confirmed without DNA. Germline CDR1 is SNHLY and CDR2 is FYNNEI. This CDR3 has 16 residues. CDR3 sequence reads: CASSESRGLPANEQFF. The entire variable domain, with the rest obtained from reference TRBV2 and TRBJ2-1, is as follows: EPEVTQTPSHQVTQMGQEVILRCVPISNHLYFYWYRQILGQKVEFLVSFYNNEISEKSEIFDDQFSVERPDGSNFTLKIRSTKLEDSAMYFCASSESRGLPANEQFFGPGTRLTVL.

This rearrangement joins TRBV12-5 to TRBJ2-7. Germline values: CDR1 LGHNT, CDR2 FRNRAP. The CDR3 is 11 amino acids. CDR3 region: CATRRNYEQYF.

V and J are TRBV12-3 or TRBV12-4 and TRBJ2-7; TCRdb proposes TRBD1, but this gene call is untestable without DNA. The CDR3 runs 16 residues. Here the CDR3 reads CASSLGEPGQIYEQYF.

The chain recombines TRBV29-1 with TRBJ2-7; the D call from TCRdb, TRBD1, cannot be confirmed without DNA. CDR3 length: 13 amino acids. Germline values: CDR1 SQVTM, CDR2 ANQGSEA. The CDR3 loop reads CSVVGGFPYEQYF.

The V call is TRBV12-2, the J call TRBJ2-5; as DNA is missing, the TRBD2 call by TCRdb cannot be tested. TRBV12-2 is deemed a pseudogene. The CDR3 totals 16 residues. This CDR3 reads CASRLPGPYLQETQYF.

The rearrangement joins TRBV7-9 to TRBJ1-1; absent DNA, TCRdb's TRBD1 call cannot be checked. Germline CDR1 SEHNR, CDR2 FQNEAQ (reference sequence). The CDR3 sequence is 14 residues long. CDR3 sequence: CASSWGGDRDEAFF.

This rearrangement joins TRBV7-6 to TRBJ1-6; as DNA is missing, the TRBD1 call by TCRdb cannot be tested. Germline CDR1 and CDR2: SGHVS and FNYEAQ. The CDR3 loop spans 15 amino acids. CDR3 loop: CASTSGQGRNSPLHF. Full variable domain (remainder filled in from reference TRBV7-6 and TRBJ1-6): GAGVSQSPRYKVTKRGQDVALRCDPISGHVSLYWYRQALGQGPEFLTYFNYEAQQDKSGLPNDRFSAERPEGSISTLTIQRTEQRDSAMYRCASTSGQGRNSPLHFGNGTRLTVT.

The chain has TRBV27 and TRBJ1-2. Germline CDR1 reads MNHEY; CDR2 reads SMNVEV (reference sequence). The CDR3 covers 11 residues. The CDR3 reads CATLSDYGYTF.

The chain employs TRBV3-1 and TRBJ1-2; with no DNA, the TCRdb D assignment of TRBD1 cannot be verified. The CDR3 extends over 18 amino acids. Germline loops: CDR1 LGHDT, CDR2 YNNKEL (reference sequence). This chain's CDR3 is CASSQCPSGGGQGNGYTF.

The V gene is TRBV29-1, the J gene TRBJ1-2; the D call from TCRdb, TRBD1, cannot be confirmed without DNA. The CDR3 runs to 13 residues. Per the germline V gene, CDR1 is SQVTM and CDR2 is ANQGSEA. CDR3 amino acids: CSVRTDRVDGYTF.

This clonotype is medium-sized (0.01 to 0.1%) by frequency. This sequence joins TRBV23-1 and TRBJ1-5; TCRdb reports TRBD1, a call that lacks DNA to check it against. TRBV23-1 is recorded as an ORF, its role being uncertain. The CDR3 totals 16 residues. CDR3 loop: CASSQSGTGGNQPQHF.

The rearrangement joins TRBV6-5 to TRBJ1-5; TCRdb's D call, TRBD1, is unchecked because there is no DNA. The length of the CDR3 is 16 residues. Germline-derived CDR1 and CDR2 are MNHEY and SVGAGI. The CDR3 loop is CASSTGTGGGYQPQHF.

The CDR3 loop reads CASSLVGPSTDTQYF. This rearrangement joins TRBV7-2 to TRBJ2-3. The CDR3 runs to 15 residues. Germline assignment: CDR1 SGHTA and CDR2 FQGNSA.

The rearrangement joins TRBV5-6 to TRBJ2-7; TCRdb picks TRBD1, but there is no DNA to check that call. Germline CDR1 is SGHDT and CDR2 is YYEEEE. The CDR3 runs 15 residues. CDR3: CASSRGDSLSYEQYF.

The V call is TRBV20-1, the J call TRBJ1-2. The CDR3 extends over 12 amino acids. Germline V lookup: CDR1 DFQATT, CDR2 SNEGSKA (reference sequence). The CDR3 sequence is CSARGINYGYTF.

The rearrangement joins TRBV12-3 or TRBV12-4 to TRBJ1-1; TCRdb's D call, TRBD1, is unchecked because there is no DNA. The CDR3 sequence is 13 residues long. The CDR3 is CASSTGGWTEAFF.